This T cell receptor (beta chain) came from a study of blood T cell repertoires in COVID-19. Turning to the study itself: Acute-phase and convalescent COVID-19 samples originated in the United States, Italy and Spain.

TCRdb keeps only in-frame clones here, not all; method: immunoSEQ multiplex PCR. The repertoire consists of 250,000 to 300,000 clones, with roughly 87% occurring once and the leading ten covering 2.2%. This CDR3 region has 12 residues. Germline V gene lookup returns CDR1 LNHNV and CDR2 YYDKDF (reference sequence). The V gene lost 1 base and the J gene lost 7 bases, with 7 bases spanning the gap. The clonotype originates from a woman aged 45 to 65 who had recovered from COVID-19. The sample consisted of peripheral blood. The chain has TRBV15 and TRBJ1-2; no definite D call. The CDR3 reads CATSRVGLGYTF. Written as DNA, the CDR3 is TGTGCCACCAGCAGAGTTGGGCTTGGCTACACCTTC.